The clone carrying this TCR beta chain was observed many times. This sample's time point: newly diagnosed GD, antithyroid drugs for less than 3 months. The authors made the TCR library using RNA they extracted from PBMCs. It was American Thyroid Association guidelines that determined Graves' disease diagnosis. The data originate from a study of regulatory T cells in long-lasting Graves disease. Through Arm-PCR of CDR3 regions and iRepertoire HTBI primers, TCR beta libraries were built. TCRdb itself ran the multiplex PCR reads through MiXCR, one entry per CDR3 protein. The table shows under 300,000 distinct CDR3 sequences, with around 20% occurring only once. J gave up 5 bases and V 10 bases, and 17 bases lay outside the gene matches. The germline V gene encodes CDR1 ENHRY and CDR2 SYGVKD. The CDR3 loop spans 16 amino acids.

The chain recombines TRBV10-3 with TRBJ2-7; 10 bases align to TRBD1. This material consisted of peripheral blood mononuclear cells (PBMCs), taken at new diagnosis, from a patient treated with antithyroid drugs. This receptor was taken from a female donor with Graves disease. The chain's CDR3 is CATADRDRGNVDEQYF. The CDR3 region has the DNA TGTGCCACCGCGGACCGGGACAGGGGAAATGTTGACGAGCAGTACTTC.